This T cell receptor beta chain was sequenced in a study of shared clonotypes between healthy human individuals. As for the study in general: Each donor had three CD4 naive, three CD4 memory, two CD8 naive and one CD8 memory plate. General study findings and limits: Around 4.7% of naive CD4 clonotypes were shared across a handful of donors.

Naivety among CD8 cells was defined by CD45RO negativity and positive CCR7 selection, thereby excluding terminally differentiated effector memory CD45RA+ cells. Per sorted-subset replicate PCR, input was 200 to 250 ng DNA, representing roughly 30,000 T cell genomes. Assay: immunoSEQ multiplex PCR; the TCRdb copy retains only in-frame clones and omits some. This sample has roughly 2 million clones, with about 95% found just once. This clone was picked up one time. Its target is unknown. The receptor comes from a man between 18 and 35 years old in good health. Material for sequencing was naive CD8+ T cells sorted from blood.

CDR3 sequence reads: CASSEPGQGSYEQYF. In nucleotides, the CDR3 is TGTGCCAGCAGTGAGCCGGGACAGGGTTCCTACGAGCAGTACTTC. This chain uses TRBV28 with TRBJ2-7, with 9 nucleotides matching TRBD1. V shed 5 bases and J 1 base; nucleotides not matched to a gene: 6. Germline loops: CDR1 MDHEN, CDR2 SYDVKM. CDR3 size: 15 residues. The whole variable domain, filled in from reference TRBV28 and TRBJ2-7, reads DVKVTQSSRYLVKRTGEKVFLECVQDMDHENMFWYRQDPGLGLRLIYFSYDVKMKEKGDIPEGYSVSREKKERFSLILESASTNQTSMYLCASSEPGQGSYEQYFGPGTRLTVT.